Each of the 2 T cell receptor beta chains below was sequenced from the same sample in a study of T cell changes during pregnancy in multiple sclerosis. Profiled with immunoSEQ multiplex PCR; TCRdb holds only in-frame clones, not every one. The data hold 50,000 to 70,000 clones, with more than 90% observed a single time. This material consisted of peripheral blood, taken in the second trimester of pregnancy. Receptor source: a female donor with multiple sclerosis, enrolled in a pregnancy study.

The chain is built from TRBV27 and TRBJ1-1, with a tentative D call TRBD1 (6 bases). Trimming took off 4 bases at V and 6 bases at J, with 15 bases between the two ends. CDR3 length: 14 amino acids. CDR1 is MNHEY and CDR2 is SMNVEV in the germline V gene (reference sequence). CDR3 region: CASSSPTGAAEAFF. The CDR3 coding sequence is TGTGCCAGCAGTTCGCCGACAGGAGCCGCTGAAGCTTTCTTT.

The chain has TRBV30 and TRBJ2-1, with TRBD2 matching 8 bases. The J segment lost 3 bases and the V segment lost 2 bases, leaving 9 bases of the junction unmatched. Looked up from germline, CDR1 is GTSNPN and CDR2 is SVGIG (reference sequence). This CDR3 is built from 16 residues. CDR3 in amino acids: CAWSFPYSGNYNEQFF. The CDR3 coding sequence is TGTGCCTGGAGTTTTCCATATAGCGGGAACTACAATGAGCAGTTCTTC.